This T cell receptor (beta chain) was documented in a study of blood T cell repertoires in COVID-19. In the authors' methods: How many nucleated cells were present was estimated from reference gene primer amplification. The assay was immunoSEQ multiplex PCR, and TCRdb's table has in-frame clones only and misses some. V and J calls and clone size are copied from that table; D and trimming were computed from the DNA. The sample includes 70,000 to 75,000 clones, 80% to 85% seen only once; the top ten take 1.8%. This CDR3 is 14 amino acids long. Germline CDR1 is ENHRY and CDR2 is SYGVKD. Trimming cost V 0 bases and J 6 bases; bases outside gene matches: 3.

The chain carries TRBV10-3 and TRBJ2-7; 9 nucleotides line up with TRBD1. Source material: peripheral blood. The TCR originated in a woman in her fifties or sixties with acute or convalescent COVID-19. The CDR3 DNA reads as TGTGCCATCAGTGAGTCGGGACAGGGTGTCGAGCAGTACTTC. This gives the protein CAISESGQGVEQYF.